This section outlines one T cell receptor (beta chain) sequence together with its context. The antigen is unknown. Only in-frame clones appear in the TCRdb table, and some are missing; sequencing was by immunoSEQ multiplex PCR. The sample has some 130,000 clones, 70% to 90% seen once. The data are from a study of T cell responses to AZD1222 COVID-19 vaccine. CDR3 length: 14 residues. With 4 bases removed from V and 4 bases from J, the gap between germline ends came to 11 bases. CDR1 SGHAT and CDR2 FQDESV come from the germline V gene (reference sequence). Study-wide results and caveats: Compared with day 0, the breadth and depth of the Spike-specific TCR repertoire rose significantly after two doses of AZD1222. No repertoire was sampled before or during the peak T cell response, only after it. Donors were largely white British and mainly female; clonal diversity was possibly underestimated.

Sequenced here: peripheral blood, sampled on day 0 of AZD1222 vaccination. This receptor was obtained from an adult in good health. V and J are TRBV11-1 and TRBJ1-5; unclear D gene. CDR3 in DNA: TGTGCCAGCAGCTGGAGGCAGGCTAATCAGCCCCAGCATTTT. As protein: CASSWRQANQPQHF. The full variable domain, its missing parts supplied by reference TRBV11-1 and TRBJ1-5, is EAEVAQSPRYKITEKSQAVAFWCDPISGHATLYWYRQILGQGPELLVQFQDESVVDDSQLPKDRFSAERLKGVDSTLKIQPAELGDSAMYLCASSWRQANQPQHFGDGTRLSIL.